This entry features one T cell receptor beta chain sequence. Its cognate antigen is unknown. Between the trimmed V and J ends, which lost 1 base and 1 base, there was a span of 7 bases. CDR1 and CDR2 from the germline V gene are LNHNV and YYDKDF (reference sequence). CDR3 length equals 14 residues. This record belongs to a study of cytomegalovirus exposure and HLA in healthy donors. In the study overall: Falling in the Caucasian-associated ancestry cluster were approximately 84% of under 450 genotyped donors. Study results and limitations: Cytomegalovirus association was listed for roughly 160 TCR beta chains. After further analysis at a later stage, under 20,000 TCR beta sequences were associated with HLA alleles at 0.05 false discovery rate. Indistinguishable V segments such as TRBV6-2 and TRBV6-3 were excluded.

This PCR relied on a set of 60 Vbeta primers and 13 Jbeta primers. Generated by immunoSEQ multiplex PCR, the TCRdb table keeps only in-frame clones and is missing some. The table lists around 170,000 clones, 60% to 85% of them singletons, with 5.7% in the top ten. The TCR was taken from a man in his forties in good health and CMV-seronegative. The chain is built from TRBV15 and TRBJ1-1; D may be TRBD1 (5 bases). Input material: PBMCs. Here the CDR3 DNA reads TGTGCCACCAGCAGAGCTACAGGGAACACTGAAGCTTTCTTT. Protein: CATSRATGNTEAFF.